This note documents a single T cell receptor beta chain sequence. Its antigen target is currently unknown. Base quality data are lacking; no much larger clone is found one base away. Donors were healthy HIV-negative adults with no recently reported acute infections or vaccinations. Only Caucasian adults living in Nashville, Tennessee, USA were represented among the donors. CD4+ T cells were enriched by magnetic negative selection; naive cells were then positively selected on CD45RA, and the negative fraction formed the memory subset. After blood collection by leukapheresis, PBMCs were isolated using Ficoll-Histopaque density gradient centrifugation and then cryopreserved in the vapor phase of liquid nitrogen. Analytical flow cytometry was used to check the purity and quantity of every magnetically sorted T cell population. Each sorted fraction had its genomic DNA isolated and then quantified by UV absorbance on a Nanodrop 2000c.

Using the deep immunoSEQ assay, TCR CDR3 regions were amplified from genomic DNA by multiplex PCR. Extracted genomic DNA from each cell subset was spread evenly across all wells of several immunoSEQ 96-well plates, with each plate serving as a replicate. For sorted subsets, roughly 200 ng of genomic DNA, equivalent to tens of thousands of T cell genomes, went into each replicate PCR. Purified libraries were measured with a Qubit 3.0 fluorometer, size-checked on a Bioanalyzer 2100, and measured again with the KAPA Library Quantification kit. Every immunoSEQ 96-well plate was sequenced on a separate single-read 150-cycle Illumina NextSeq 550 flow cell. For the original study's pipeline: Because the immunoSEQ output held only junctional sequences and lacked quality scores, the filtering could not match the filtering applied to full-length reads. To assign V/J genes and CDR3, sequences were annotated against IMGT germline references using PyIR, a Python wrapper for IgBLAST v1.9. Reads with weak V/J assignments (E-value above 1e-6), missing CDR3, stop codons, out-of-frame junctions, or ambiguous translated residues were removed. V3J clonotypes were defined as sequences sharing an identical inferred V gene, J gene, and CDR3 amino acid sequence. Percentage overlap between repertoires was calculated by dividing the number of shared unique clonotypes by the size of the smaller repertoire. RTK rarefaction, the Chao1 estimator, and Recon v2.1 estimates of unobserved clonotypes were used to assess repertoire richness. OLGA was used to compute generation probabilities for all TCRbeta clonotypes that the gDNA method yielded from several donors. TCRdb took over this immuneACCESS table, retaining in-frame rearrangements with V and J assigned. Such tables are incomplete; in checked studies, under half of the missing clones stem from an unresolved V gene, and the remainder is unexplained. That table gives V, J and clone size, and the DNA gave D and trimming. Across this sample there are 2 million to 2.5 million clones, with under 95% seen only once. The ten largest make up approximately 0.39% of the sample.

There are 16 amino acids in the CDR3, from cysteine to phenylalanine inclusive. Kept here is only the CDR3 DNA, which spans 48 bases and is read in frame from base 1. CDR1 SGHVS and CDR2 FQNEAQ are derived from the germline V gene. Trimming takes 4 bases from V and 3 bases from J, and the germline ends sit 15 bases apart. This record belongs to a study of shared clonotypes between healthy human individuals (dated by TCRdb to the early 2020s). Some background on the complete study: A few men and two women, aged 18 to 49 years, made up the cohort. Per donor, leukapheresis produced somewhere between about 0.9 and 10 billion PBMCs. Libraries were prepared and TCR repertoires were sequenced by different laboratories using diverse techniques, in order to increase sequencing depth and limit assay-specific biases. The study deeply sequenced blood TCR repertoires of five healthy adults to estimate repertoire size and the extent of clonotype sharing between individuals. For each donor, three plates each were used for CD4 naive and CD4 memory, two plates were used for CD8 naive, and one plate was used for CD8 memory.

The study at large found these results: Because the study included a small number of donors, the genetic and exposure-history diversity represented was limited. Based on pairwise subsampling, the degree of clonotype sharing among donors was expected to be affected by sequencing depth. Incomplete sequencing was indicated by rarefaction of sorted-subset datasets, despite the large sequencing depth. Sampling was restricted to blood, and TCR repertoires in tissue are likely to differ from TCR repertoires in blood. Compared with non-shared clonotypes, the clonotypes found in all four sorted-subset donors had higher generation probabilities. Sharing across several donors was observed for about 5% of naive CD4, about 4% of naive CD8, over 2% of memory CD4, and roughly 0.4% of memory CD8 clonotypes. Estimated clonotype richness was generally larger for naive than for memory subsets.

Source material: naive CD4+ T cells from PBMCs. The cell subset or site label of this sample denotes: CD45RA+ positively selected. This clonotype originated in a man younger than 35 in good health. Some clones in this sample may be carry-over from other donors' samples. Rearrangement joined TRBV7-8 to TRBJ2-2; a tentative D call is TRBD1 (6 bases match). The CDR3 reads as follows: CASSSPGTLYTGELFF. The nucleotide sequence is TGTGCCAGCAGCTCCCCCGGGACACTTTACACCGGGGAGCTGTTTTTT.